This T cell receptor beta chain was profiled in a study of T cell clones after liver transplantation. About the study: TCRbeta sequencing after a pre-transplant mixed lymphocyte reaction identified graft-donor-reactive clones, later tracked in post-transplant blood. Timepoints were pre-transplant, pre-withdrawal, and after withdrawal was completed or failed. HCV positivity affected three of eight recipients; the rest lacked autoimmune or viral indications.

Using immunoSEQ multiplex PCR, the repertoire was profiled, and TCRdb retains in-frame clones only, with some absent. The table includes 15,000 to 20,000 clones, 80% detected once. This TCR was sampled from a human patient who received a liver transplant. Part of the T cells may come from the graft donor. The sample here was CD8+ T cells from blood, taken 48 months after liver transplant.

The CDR3 here is CASSLDAGPYEQYF. CDR3 bases: TGTGCCAGCAGTCTAGACGCGGGCCCCTACGAGCAGTACTTC. The rearrangement links TRBV6-4 to TRBJ2-7; TRBD2 is a possible D gene (5 bases). CDR1 is MRHNA and CDR2 is SNTAGT in the germline V gene. Trimming removed 5 bases at V and 2 bases at J, with 13 bases between. CDR3 length: 14 amino acids.